Listed here is a single T cell receptor (beta chain). Its antigen is unknown. This sample is drawn from a study of Ad26.COV2.S vaccination and SARS-CoV-2 variants. Study in general: Ad26.COV2.S was injected intramuscularly once or twice, 56 days apart. Whole-study results and caveats: Substantial breadth in spike-specific CD8+ and CD4+ T cell responses was reportedly seen after vaccination.

The CDR3 is 16 amino acids. Per germline, CDR1 MGHRA and CDR2 YSYEKL. Trimming pared 1 base from V and 7 bases from J, leaving 16 bases between. Sequencing used immunoSEQ multiplex PCR; TCRdb keeps in-frame clones, though not all of them. Of about 240,000 clones listed, 85% to 90% are singletons. The treatment denotes: some 20 received Ad26.COV2.S at low or high dose, single or two shots; about 5 received placebo; per-sample allocation not given. The samples date from day 63 after the first vaccine or placebo injection. The chain has TRBV4-1 and TRBJ1-4, with D possibly being TRBD1 (6 bases). Specimen: peripheral blood, collected in a trial of Ad26.COV2.S vaccine versus placebo. This TCR derives from a person between 18 and 59 years old who received the Ad26.COV2.S COVID-19 vaccine or a placebo. CDR3 protein: CASSQGLGAFGEKLFF. The DNA for the CDR3 is TGCGCCAGCAGCCAAGGTTTGGGGGCGTTTGGTGAAAAACTGTTTTTT.